One sample yielded the 28 T cell receptor beta chains listed below, sequenced in a study of T cells in Graves' hyperthyroidism and ophthalmopathy. Researchers amplified the TCR beta CDR3 regions from RNA transcripts. First-round RT-PCR targeting the TCR CDR3 was performed with the HTBI primer set. One entry per CDR3 protein, called by TCRdb with MiXCR from the multiplex PCR reads. The sample lists some 620,000 distinct CDR3 sequences; about 16% were seen once. Sequenced input: blood. These receptor sequences come from a woman in her thirties with Graves' hyperthyroidism.

This chain connects TRBV15 to TRBJ2-5; 7 nucleotides agree with TRBD1. After removal of 1 base from V and 3 bases from J, the junction contained 2 bases not matched to a gene. The CDR3 is 14 amino acids. Germline CDR1 reads LNHNV; CDR2 reads YYDKDF (reference sequence). The CDR3 loop reads CATSRVTGKETQYF. DNA for the CDR3: TGTGCCACCAGCAGAGTGACAGGGAAAGAGACCCAGTACTTC. The full variable domain, its missing parts supplied by reference TRBV15 and TRBJ2-5, is DAMVIQNPRYQVTQFGKPVTLSCSQTLNHNVMYWYQQKSSQAPKLLFHYYDKDFNNEADTPDNFQSRRPNTSFCFLDIRSPGLGDTAMYLCATSRVTGKETQYFGPGTRLLVL.

Ten or more counts support this clonotype. The chain couples TRBV5-8 to TRBJ2-1; TRBD2 matches 9 bases. Looked up from germline, CDR1 is SGHTS and CDR2 is YDEGEE. This CDR3 comprises 15 residues. After removal of 5 bases from V and 6 bases from J, the junction contained 9 bases not matched to a gene. CDR3 in amino acids: CASSLRSGRSNEQFF. The CDR3 DNA reads TGTGCCAGCAGTCTGCGAAGCGGGAGGAGCAATGAGCAGTTCTTC. The variable domain in full, completed from reference TRBV5-8 and TRBJ2-1, reads EAGVTQSPTHLIKTRGQQATLRCSPISGHTSVYWYQQALGLGLQFLLWYDEGEERNRGNFPPRFSGRQFPNYSSELNVNALELEDSALYLCASSLRSGRSNEQFFGPGTRLTVL.

This clonotype was seen at least ten times. The J gene is TRBJ2-1, the V gene TRBV7-2; 10 nucleotides agree with TRBD2. Per the germline V gene, CDR1 is SGHTA and CDR2 is FQGNSA. This CDR3 is built from 15 residues. J gave up 3 bases and V 5 bases, and 4 bases lay outside the gene matches. The CDR3: CASSPGTSVYNEQFF. CDR3 DNA sequence: TGTGCCAGCAGCCCCGGGACTAGCGTCTACAATGAGCAGTTCTTC.

There are a few counts of this clonotype. The CDR3 loop is CASTLAGGGKNIQYF. CDR3 coding DNA: TGTGCCAGCACACTAGCGGGAGGGGGAAAAAACATTCAGTACTTC. This chain uses TRBV6-1 with TRBJ2-4, with 13 bases that match TRBD2. The length of the CDR3 is 15 residues. Germline assignment: CDR1 MNHNS and CDR2 SASEGT. V dropped 7 bases and J dropped 4; count of bases not matched to a gene: 4.

This chain joins TRBV7-3 and TRBJ2-1; 11 nucleotides align to TRBD1. The germline V gene has CDR1 SGHTA and CDR2 FQGTGA. V trimming: 5 bases; J trimming: 9 bases; junction bases outside the gene matches: 6. The CDR3 covers 14 residues. The CDR3 DNA is TGTGCCAGCAGCGGGAGGACAGGGGGCTTTGAGCAGTTCTTC. Its protein is CASSGRTGGFEQFF.

This clonotype has a count of ten or more. The chain has TRBV2 and TRBJ2-1, with 8 nucleotides matching TRBD2. Germline V gene sequence: CDR1 SNHLY, CDR2 FYNNEI. J gave up 2 bases and V 3 bases, and 6 bases lay outside the gene matches. This CDR3 is built from 16 residues. In DNA, the CDR3 is TGTGCCAGCAGTGATTCAGCGGGAGTGGCCTACAATGAGCAGTTCTTC. The encoded protein is CASSDSAGVAYNEQFF.

This clonotype has a handful of counts. The rearrangement links TRBV30 to TRBJ1-5; TRBD1 is a possible D gene (5 bases). V lost 3 bases to trimming and J lost 4 bases, with 16 bases between them. This CDR3 contains 15 residues. The germline gives CDR1 GTSNPN, CDR2 SVGIG (reference sequence). CDR3 residues: CAWSHSGLLNQPQHF. CDR3 sequence (DNA): TGTGCCTGGAGCCATTCGGGACTCCTAAATCAGCCCCAGCATTTT.

The chain has TRBV4-1 and TRBJ2-7; the match to TRBD2 covers 12 bases. CDR3 length: 16 amino acids. Germline values: CDR1 MGHRA, CDR2 YSYEKL. J gave up 6 bases and V 0 bases, and 6 bases lay outside the gene matches. The CDR3 here is CASSQDSTSGRGEQYF. CDR3 bases: TGCGCCAGCAGCCAAGATTCGACTAGCGGGAGAGGCGAGCAGTACTTC.

This sequence joins TRBV19 and TRBJ2-7, with 12 bases aligning to TRBD2. This CDR3 has 15 amino acids. The germline gives CDR1 LNHDA, CDR2 SQIVND (reference sequence). V lost 3 bases and J lost 6; bases outside the gene matches: 6. The CDR3 region is CASSMRLAGAAEQYF. As DNA, the CDR3 is TGTGCCAGTAGTATGAGACTAGCGGGAGCGGCCGAGCAGTACTTC. The whole variable domain, remainder taken from reference TRBV19 and TRBJ2-7, is DGGITQSPKYLFRKEGQNVTLSCEQNLNHDAMYWYRQDPGQGLRLIYYSQIVNDFQKGDIAEGYSVSREKKESFPLTVTSAQKNPTAFYLCASSMRLAGAAEQYFGPGTRLTVT.

The chain recombines TRBV12-3 or TRBV12-4 with TRBJ1-6, with D maybe TRBD1 (6 bases). The CDR3 has 14 residues. Trimming cost V 6 bases and J 7 bases, with 13 bases left between them. The CDR3 DNA reads TGTGCCAGCAGCAAAGGACAGAGCAATTCACCCCTCCACTTT. As protein: CASSKGQSNSPLHF.

This clonotype was seen ten or more times. CDR3 protein: CASSFSNLAGDSDTQYF. In DNA form, the CDR3 reads TGTGCCAGCAGTTTCTCTAACCTAGCGGGAGACTCAGATACGCAGTATTTT. The chain joins TRBV28 to TRBJ2-3, with 10 bases identical to TRBD2. Germline trimming cut 3 bases from V and 4 bases from J; bases unmatched to any gene: 10. The germline V gene encodes CDR1 MDHEN and CDR2 SYDVKM. The CDR3 covers 17 residues.

This chain links TRBV4-3 with TRBJ2-7, with D tentatively TRBD1 (8 bases). CDR3 size: 18 residues. CDR1 and CDR2 (germline): LGHNA, YSLEER. V gave up 1 base and J gave up 0 bases, with 19 bases separating them. The CDR3 bases are TGCGCCAGCAGCCAAGTCCAGGGGGCTGGCGGGAGCTCCTACGAGCAGTACTTC. Translated, it gives CASSQVQGAGGSSYEQYF.

The sample holds a few counts of this clonotype. The chain joins TRBV9 to TRBJ2-2; no reliable D call. The CDR3 runs to 15 residues. V lost 4 bases and J 5 bases, leaving 15 bases between the germline ends. Germline V CDR1 and CDR2: SGDLS, YYNGEE. The CDR3 is CASSPLPYKTGELFF. Here the CDR3 DNA reads TGTGCCAGCAGCCCCCTCCCGTATAAGACCGGGGAGCTGTTTTTT.

This clonotype came up a few times. This chain uses TRBV13 with TRBJ2-1; maybe TRBD2 (6 bases). CDR3 size: 15 residues. The V end was cut by 7 bases, the J end by 3 bases, with 16 bases between. Germline-derived CDR1 and CDR2 are PRHDT and FYEKMQ (reference sequence). CDR3 region: CASIRGGRIYNEQFF. In nucleotides, the CDR3 is TGTGCCAGCATCCGTGGGGGGAGGATCTACAATGAGCAGTTCTTC.

The V and J genes are TRBV4-2 and TRBJ1-2; the D is unclear. Trimming took off 0 bases at V and 4 bases at J, with 9 bases between the two ends. Germline CDR1 is LGHNA and CDR2 is YNFKEQ. The CDR3 covers 14 residues. CDR3 sequence: CASSQDRGSYGYTF. CDR3 DNA: TGTGCCAGCAGCCAAGATCGAGGATCCTATGGCTACACCTTC.

This clonotype was observed at least ten times. The chain combines TRBV6-1 with TRBJ2-7; D may be TRBD1 (6 bases). V shed 5 bases and J shed 1 base, with 15 bases lying between them. The CDR3 loop spans 15 amino acids. Germline V gene lookup returns CDR1 MNHNS and CDR2 SASEGT. The CDR3 protein is CASSSWRTASYEQYF. CDR3 DNA: TGTGCCAGCAGTTCCTGGCGGACAGCGTCCTACGAGCAGTACTTC.

This clonotype has a count of ten or more. This chain links TRBV12-3 or TRBV12-4 with TRBJ2-7; D tentatively reads TRBD1 or TRBD2 (5 bases each). The CDR3 extends over 12 amino acids. With 8 bases removed from V and 0 bases from J, the gap between germline ends came to 8 bases. The CDR3 region is CASGGTSYEQYF. The CDR3 DNA is TGTGCCAGCGGGGGAACCTCCTACGAGCAGTACTTC.

In this sample, this clonotype turned up many times. CDR3 coding DNA: TGTGCCAGCACCCAGACAGGGACCTACAATGAGCAGTTCTTC. This gives the protein CASTQTGTYNEQFF. This rearrangement joins TRBV7-2 to TRBJ2-1, with TRBD1 identical over 7 bases. Germline V gene lookup returns CDR1 SGHTA and CDR2 FQGNSA. The junction had 5 bases not matched to a gene; V was cut back by 7 bases and J by 2 bases. The CDR3 totals 14 residues.

This clonotype was seen more than once but under ten times. V and J are TRBV7-9 and TRBJ2-3; 13 nucleotides align to TRBD2. With 5 bases clipped from V and 2 bases from J, the junction kept 7 bases outside the gene matches. The CDR3 is 17 residues long. CDR1 is SEHNR and CDR2 is FQNEAQ in the germline V gene (reference sequence). The CDR3 bases are TGTGCCAGCAGCACCAAACTAGCGGGAGGGGACACAGATACGCAGTATTTT. Translating it yields CASSTKLAGGDTDTQYF.

This chain uses TRBV6-1 with TRBJ2-1; no firm D call. CDR1 is MNHNS and CDR2 is SASEGT in the germline V gene. This CDR3 is 17 amino acids long. The V end was cut by 6 bases, the J end by 4 bases, with 22 bases between. Written as DNA, the CDR3 is TGTGCCAGCAGAAAACGAGGAATACTGGATTTATACAATGAGCAGTTCTTC. Protein product: CASRKRGILDLYNEQFF.

This clonotype occurred a few times. The chain is built from TRBV20-1 and TRBJ2-1; 16 positions match TRBD2. V shed 5 bases, J shed 8 bases, and the junction held 15 bases outside the gene matches. Germline V lookup: CDR1 DFQATT, CDR2 SNEGSKA (reference sequence). The length of the CDR3 is 18 residues. The CDR3 sequence is CSALGTSGRASLGDEQFF. In nucleotides, the CDR3 is TGCAGTGCTCTCGGGACTAGCGGGAGGGCCTCCCTCGGGGATGAGCAGTTCTTC.

This clonotype was seen at least ten times. The rearrangement joins TRBV20-1 to TRBJ1-1; the match to TRBD1 covers 8 bases. The CDR3 runs to 14 residues. Germline loops: CDR1 DFQATT, CDR2 SNEGSKA (reference sequence). With V trimmed by 4 bases and J by 4 bases, 8 bases remained unmatched. CDR3 DNA sequence: TGCAGTGCTACTCAGGGGGCGCGTGGCACTGAAGCTTTCTTT. This encodes CSATQGARGTEAFF.

This clonotype was seen repeatedly, ten times or more. The V and J genes are TRBV18 and TRBJ2-3; D possibly matches TRBD1 or TRBD2 (5 bases each). The CDR3 extends over 15 amino acids. The V gene's germline CDR1 is KGHSH and CDR2 LQKENI. The V gene lost 4 bases and the J gene lost 3 bases, with 14 bases spanning the gap. In nucleotides, the CDR3 is TGTGCCAGCTCACAGAATTGGGGGTCAACAGATACGCAGTATTTT. Encoded protein: CASSQNWGSTDTQYF.

The CDR3 is CAWGVTGELFF. In DNA, the CDR3 is TGTGCCTGGGGAGTTACCGGGGAGCTGTTTTTT. V and J are TRBV30 and TRBJ2-2; D ambiguous. The CDR3 totals 11 residues. V was pared by 5 bases and J by 5 bases, with 6 bases between. The germline V gene encodes CDR1 GTSNPN and CDR2 SVGIG (reference sequence). Looking up the rest from reference TRBV30 and TRBJ2-2 gives the full variable domain: SQTIHQWPATLVQPVGSPLSLECTVEGTSNPNLYWYRQAAGRGLQLLFYSVGIGQISSEVPQNLSASRPQDRQFILSSKKLLLSDSGFYLCAWGVTGELFFGEGSRLTVL.

The gene calls are TRBV18 and TRBJ2-6; D remains ambiguous. Trimming took 5 bases from V and 0 from J, leaving 5 bases between them. Per germline, CDR1 KGHSH and CDR2 LQKENI. CDR3 size: 14 residues. The chain's CDR3 is CASSEHSGANVLTF. The CDR3 DNA follows: TGTGCCAGCTCAGAACACTCTGGGGCCAACGTCCTGACTTTC.

At least ten counts were recorded for this clonotype. The rearrangement links TRBV4-2 to TRBJ2-3; D possibly corresponds to TRBD2 (5 bases). V was clipped by 0 bases and J by 0 bases, with 10 bases between them. Per the germline V gene, CDR1 is LGHNA and CDR2 is YNFKEQ. The CDR3 sequence is 16 residues long. CDR3 nucleotide sequence: TGTGCCAGCAGCCAAGAGGGTGGCGGGAGCACAGATACGCAGTATTTT. Amino acid sequence: CASSQEGGGSTDTQYF.

This clonotype appeared a few times. The J gene is TRBJ1-1, the V gene TRBV27; 7 positions match TRBD1. Germline CDR1 is MNHEY and CDR2 is SMNVEV (reference sequence). The CDR3 is 15 amino acids. V dropped 2 bases and J dropped 11; count of bases not matched to a gene: 14. The CDR3: CASSLTGVGLPAAFF. CDR3 coding DNA: TGTGCCAGCAGTTTAACAGGGGTGGGACTGCCGGCCGCTTTCTTT.

This clonotype turned up a few times. In DNA form, the CDR3 reads TGTGCCAGTAGTATTACAGGGAATCCTGAAGCTTTCTTT. Protein product: CASSITGNPEAFF. The rearrangement joins TRBV19 to TRBJ1-1, with TRBD1 as a possible D gene (6 bases). The CDR3 runs 13 residues. Trimming cost V 3 bases and J 6 bases, with 11 bases left between them. Looked up from germline, CDR1 is LNHDA and CDR2 is SQIVND (reference sequence).